One sample yielded the 25 T cell receptor beta chains listed below, sequenced in a study of cytomegalovirus exposure and HLA in healthy donors. Sequencing was performed with immunoSEQ multiplex PCR; in TCRdb, only in-frame clones are kept and a portion is missing. The sample has around 250,000 clones, around 87% seen once. The source material was PBMCs. The receptors originated from a young woman in good health and CMV-seronegative.

A single count supports this clone. This chain connects TRBV30 to TRBJ1-1; 7 bases match TRBD1. V shed 2 bases and J 1 base; nucleotides not matched to a gene: 7. Germline values: CDR1 GTSNPN, CDR2 SVGIG (reference sequence). The CDR3 runs to 15 residues. CDR3 in DNA: TGTGCCTGGAGTACTCAAGGGGGCTGGAACACTGAAGCTTTCTTT. Protein: CAWSTQGGWNTEAFF.

The rearrangement joins TRBV28 to TRBJ1-5, with D possibly matching TRBD1 (5 bases). Germline CDR1 MDHEN, CDR2 SYDVKM. V was clipped by 5 bases and J by 1 base, with 12 bases between them. The CDR3 length is 15 residues. In DNA form, the CDR3 reads TGTGCCAGCAGTCCTTGGGGGGGAAGCAATCAGCCCCAGCATTTT. It codes for CASSPWGGSNQPQHF.

The genes are TRBV2 and TRBJ2-3; 14 nucleotides match TRBD2. Germline CDR1 reads SNHLY; CDR2 reads FYNNEI. The CDR3 runs 16 residues. Trimming removed 5 bases from V and 4 bases from J; junction bases left unmatched: 5. The DNA of the CDR3 is TGTGCCAGCAGTATGGGACTAGCGGGGGTGGCAGATACGCAGTATTTT. Its protein is CASSMGLAGVADTQYF. Full variable domain (remainder filled in from reference TRBV2 and TRBJ2-3): EPEVTQTPSHQVTQMGQEVILRCVPISNHLYFYWYRQILGQKVEFLVSFYNNEISEKSEIFDDQFSVERPDGSNFTLKIRSTKLEDSAMYFCASSMGLAGVADTQYFGPGTRLTVL.

This rearrangement joins TRBV6-5 to TRBJ1-2; D is ambiguous. Germline V gives CDR1 MNHEY, CDR2 SVGAGI. The CDR3 length is 14 residues. With 0 bases removed from V and 8 bases from J, the gap between germline ends came to 13 bases. The CDR3 region is CASSYSKEVRGYTF. DNA for the CDR3: TGTGCCAGCAGTTACTCGAAAGAGGTTAGGGGCTACACCTTC.

The V call is TRBV7-2, the J call TRBJ2-5; D is undetermined. This CDR3 is built from 16 residues. Germline loops: CDR1 SGHTA, CDR2 FQGNSA. Trimming removed 4 bases at V and 5 bases at J, with 20 bases between. CDR3 region: CASSSPSQRGVETQYF. Written as DNA, the CDR3 is TGTGCCAGCAGCTCGCCATCCCAGAGAGGAGTGGAGACCCAGTACTTC.

The CDR3 DNA reads TGTGCCAGCAGTCCCCTGGACAGGCCTTACGGGGAGCTGTTTTTT. The encoded protein is CASSPLDRPYGELFF. The gene calls are TRBV6-1 and TRBJ2-2; 7 bases agree with TRBD1. The CDR3 is 15 residues long. J lost 7 bases, V lost 5 bases, and 10 bases had no gene match. From germline, CDR1 is MNHNS and CDR2 SASEGT.

This clone was picked up one time. This sequence joins TRBV5-4 and TRBJ2-1; 7 nucleotides match TRBD1. Germline assignment: CDR1 SGHNT and CDR2 YYREEE (reference sequence). The junction had 9 bases not matched to a gene; V was cut back by 4 bases and J by 2 bases. The CDR3 totals 16 residues. CDR3 in DNA: TGTGCCAGCAGCCAAGGACAGGAGCTTACCTACAATGAGCAGTTCTTC. Translating gives CASSQGQELTYNEQFF.

The CDR3 here is CASSGAEETQYF. The CDR3 coding sequence is TGTGCCAGCAGTGGGGCAGAGGAGACCCAGTACTTC. The gene calls are TRBV6-1 and TRBJ2-5, with D unclear. CDR3 size: 12 residues. The V end was cut by 4 bases, the J end by 5 bases, with 8 bases between. Germline CDR1 is MNHNS and CDR2 is SASEGT.

V and J are TRBV29-1 and TRBJ2-1; D is possibly TRBD1 (5 bases). This CDR3 is built from 14 residues. Trimming took 7 bases from V and 4 from J, leaving 17 bases between them. Per the germline V gene, CDR1 is SQVTM and CDR2 is ANQGSEA. The CDR3, as DNA: TGCAGCGCCCCCAGGGCACGAACTTACAATGAGCAGTTCTTC. It encodes CSAPRARTYNEQFF.

V is TRBV7-8 and J is TRBJ1-1, with 7 bases matching TRBD1. CDR1 and CDR2 from the germline V gene are SGHVS and FQNEAQ. V dropped 4 bases and J dropped 3; count of bases not matched to a gene: 11. The CDR3 has 16 residues. CDR3 bases: TGTGCCAGCAGCTCAACTACAGGGGCGAGGGACACTGAAGCTTTCTTT. Its protein product is CASSSTTGARDTEAFF. The variable domain in full, completed from reference TRBV7-8 and TRBJ1-1, reads GAGVSQSPRYKVAKRGQDVALRCDPISGHVSLFWYQQALGQGPEFLTYFQNEAQLDKSGLPSDRFFAERPEGSVSTLKIQRTQQEDSAVYLCASSSTTGARDTEAFFGQGTRLTVV.

V and J are TRBV5-1 and TRBJ1-2, with a tentative D call TRBD1 (6 bases). The V and J ends lost 2 bases and 6 bases respectively, with 14 bases between them. The CDR3 loop spans 14 amino acids. CDR1 and CDR2 from the germline V gene are SGHRS and YFSETQ. CDR3 region: CASSFMDRIDGYTF. As DNA, the CDR3 is TGCGCCAGCAGCTTTATGGACAGAATCGATGGCTACACCTTC.

The CDR3 is CASSRDSYEQYV. Written as DNA, the CDR3 is TGTGCCTCTTCCCGGGACAGCTACGAGCAGTACGTC. This rearrangement joins TRBV28 to TRBJ2-7; TRBD1 aligns across 7 bases. J gave up 3 bases and V 11 bases, and 7 bases lay outside the gene matches. Germline-derived CDR1 and CDR2 are MDHEN and SYDVKM. The CDR3 extends over 12 amino acids.

The V and J genes are TRBV9 and TRBJ1-5; D may be TRBD1 (5 bases). Trimming took off 4 bases at V and 5 bases at J, with 22 bases between the two ends. The CDR3 is 17 residues long. The germline V gene encodes CDR1 SGDLS and CDR2 YYNGEE. CDR3 in amino acids: CASSLGRGKTGDQPQHF. CDR3 coding DNA: TGTGCCAGCAGCCTAGGGAGGGGCAAAACTGGTGATCAGCCCCAGCATTTT.

The rearrangement joins TRBV2 to TRBJ1-4; 9 bases align to TRBD1. The germline V gene has CDR1 SNHLY and CDR2 FYNNEI. V lost 6 bases to trimming and J lost 4 bases; unmatched junction nucleotides: 0. This CDR3 spans 13 amino acids. The CDR3, as DNA: TGTGCCAGCAGGGGACAGGGTAATGAAAAACTGTTTTTT. Its protein is CASRGQGNEKLFF. The whole variable domain, remainder taken from reference TRBV2 and TRBJ1-4, is EPEVTQTPSHQVTQMGQEVILRCVPISNHLYFYWYRQILGQKVEFLVSFYNNEISEKSEIFDDQFSVERPDGSNFTLKIRSTKLEDSAMYFCASRGQGNEKLFFGSGTQLSVL.

This chain connects TRBV11-2 to TRBJ1-1; TRBD1 aligns across 8 bases. J gave up 0 bases and V 5 bases, and 11 bases lay outside the gene matches. The length of the CDR3 is 17 residues. The germline V gene encodes CDR1 SGHAT and CDR2 FQNNGV. The chain's CDR3 is CASSPGQGGILNTEAFF. The CDR3 DNA is TGTGCCAGCAGCCCTGGACAGGGCGGTATACTGAACACTGAAGCTTTCTTT.

This clone was recorded only once. The same CDR3 can be traced to other DNA sequences in this sample. The chain has TRBV6-5 and TRBJ1-2, with D possibly being TRBD1 (5 bases). This CDR3 has 14 amino acids. CDR1 is MNHEY, CDR2 SVGAGI, per germline. The V end lost 0 bases, the J end lost 5 bases, and 10 bases lay between the germline ends. As DNA, the CDR3 is TGTGCCAGCAGTTACTCGACGTCAGGGTATGGCTACACCTTC. Its protein is CASSYSTSGYGYTF.

J is TRBJ1-4 and V is TRBV2; D is possibly TRBD1 (6 bases). Per germline, CDR1 SNHLY and CDR2 FYNNEI. The CDR3 runs to 21 residues. Trimming removed 5 bases from V and 6 bases from J, with 34 bases in between. This CDR3 reads CASSRGGQTGEPSLGDEKLFF. In DNA form, the CDR3 reads TGTGCCAGCAGTCGCGGTGGCCAGACAGGAGAGCCATCCCTAGGGGATGAAAAACTGTTTTTT.

The chain links TRBV5-1 to TRBJ1-1; D is uncertain. CDR1 and CDR2 (germline): SGHRS, YFSETQ. Trimming took 4 bases from V and 1 from J, leaving 8 bases between them. This CDR3 is 13 amino acids long. The DNA for the CDR3 is TGCGCCAGCAGCCTTCACACGAACACTGAAGCTTTCTTT. This codes for CASSLHTNTEAFF.

The chain is built from TRBV15 and TRBJ2-5; a possible D gene is TRBD1 (5 bases). V lost 3 bases to trimming and J lost 3 bases, with 8 bases between them. Germline V gives CDR1 LNHNV, CDR2 YYDKDF (reference sequence). There are 13 residues in the CDR3. The CDR3 DNA sequence: TGTGCCACCAGCAGTACAGGAAAAGAGACCCAGTACTTC. It yields the protein CATSSTGKETQYF.

The V gene is TRBV29-1, the J gene TRBJ2-3; the D gene is possibly TRBD1 (6 bases). Germline lookup yields CDR1 SQVTM and CDR2 ANQGSEA. CDR3 size: 13 residues. The CDR3, as DNA: TGCAGTGGGCTGGGGGCGCGCGCAGATACGCAGTATTTT. It is translated as CSGLGARADTQYF.

As DNA, the CDR3 is TGTGCCAGCAGCTTAGCGGCAGCTGGAAACACCATATATTTT. It codes for CASSLAAAGNTIYF. V is TRBV7-9 and J is TRBJ1-3; D gene uncertain. Germline CDR1 and CDR2: SEHNR and FQNEAQ (reference sequence). This CDR3 spans 14 amino acids. The germline V and J ends were trimmed by 0 bases and 2 bases, with 5 bases remaining between them.

V gene TRBV4-3 combines with J gene TRBJ2-3; 8 positions match TRBD2. V shed 1 base and J 3 bases; nucleotides not matched to a gene: 0. The germline V gene has CDR1 LGHNA and CDR2 YSLEER. The CDR3 consists of 14 residues. The CDR3 DNA reads TGCGCCAGCAGCCAAGGACTAGCGACAGATACGCAGTATTTT. Protein sequence: CASSQGLATDTQYF.

CDR3 sequence: CASSFGGGGYTF. CDR3 coding DNA: TGTGCCAGCAGCTTTGGGGGAGGTGGCTACACCTTC. This chain connects TRBV7-8 to TRBJ1-2, with D possibly being TRBD1 (5 bases). CDR1 is SGHVS, CDR2 FQNEAQ, per germline. The V end was cut by 3 bases, the J end by 7 bases, with 9 bases between. This CDR3 contains 12 residues.

V gene TRBV4-1 combines with J gene TRBJ2-1; a possible D gene is TRBD2 (6 bases). Germline V gene sequence: CDR1 MGHRA, CDR2 YSYEKL. The CDR3 consists of 16 residues. The V end was cut by 0 bases, the J end by 4 bases, with 13 bases between. The CDR3 here is CASSQDGRGGYNEQFF. As DNA, the CDR3 is TGCGCCAGCAGCCAAGATGGGCGGGGCGGGTACAATGAGCAGTTCTTC.

The rearrangement joins TRBV28 to TRBJ2-7; 8 bases are shared with TRBD1. CDR1 and CDR2 from the germline V gene are MDHEN and SYDVKM. The CDR3 is 15 amino acids. Trimming took 3 bases from V and 2 from J; bases not matched to a gene: 6. DNA for the CDR3: TGTGCCAGCAGTTTCCCAGGACAGGGAACCTACGAGCAGTACGTC. Encoded protein: CASSFPGQGTYEQYV.